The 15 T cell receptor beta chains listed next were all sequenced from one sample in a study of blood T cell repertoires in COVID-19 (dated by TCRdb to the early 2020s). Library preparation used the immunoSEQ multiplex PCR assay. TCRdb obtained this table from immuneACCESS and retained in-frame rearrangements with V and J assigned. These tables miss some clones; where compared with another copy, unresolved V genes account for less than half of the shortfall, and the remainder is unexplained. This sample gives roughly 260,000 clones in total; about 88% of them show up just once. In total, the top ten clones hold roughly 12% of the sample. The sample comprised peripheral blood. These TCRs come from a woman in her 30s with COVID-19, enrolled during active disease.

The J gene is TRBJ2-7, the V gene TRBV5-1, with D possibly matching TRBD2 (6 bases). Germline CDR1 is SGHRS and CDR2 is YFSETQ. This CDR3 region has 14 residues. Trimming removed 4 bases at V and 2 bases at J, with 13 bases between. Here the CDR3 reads CASSPRDLTYEQYF. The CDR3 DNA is TGCGCCAGCAGCCCCCGGGACTTGACCTACGAGCAGTACTTC.

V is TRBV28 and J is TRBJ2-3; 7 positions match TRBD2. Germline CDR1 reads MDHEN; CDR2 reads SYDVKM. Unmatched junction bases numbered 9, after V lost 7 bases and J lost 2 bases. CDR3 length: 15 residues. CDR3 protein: CASIEERGFTDTQYF. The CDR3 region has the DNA TGTGCCAGCATCGAGGAGCGGGGTTTCACAGATACGCAGTATTTT.

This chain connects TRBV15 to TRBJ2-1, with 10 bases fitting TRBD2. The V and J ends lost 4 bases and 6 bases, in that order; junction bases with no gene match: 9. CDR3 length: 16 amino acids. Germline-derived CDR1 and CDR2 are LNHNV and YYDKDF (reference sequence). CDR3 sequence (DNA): TGTGCCACCAGCAAGACGCTAGCGGGAGTTTTCAATGAGCAGTTCTTC. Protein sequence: CATSKTLAGVFNEQFF.

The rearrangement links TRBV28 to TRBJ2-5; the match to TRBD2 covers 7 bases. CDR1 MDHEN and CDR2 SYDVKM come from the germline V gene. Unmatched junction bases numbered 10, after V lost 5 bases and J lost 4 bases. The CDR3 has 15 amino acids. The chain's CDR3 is CASSERAGAVETQYF. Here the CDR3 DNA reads TGTGCCAGCAGTGAACGGGCGGGAGCGGTAGAGACCCAGTACTTC.

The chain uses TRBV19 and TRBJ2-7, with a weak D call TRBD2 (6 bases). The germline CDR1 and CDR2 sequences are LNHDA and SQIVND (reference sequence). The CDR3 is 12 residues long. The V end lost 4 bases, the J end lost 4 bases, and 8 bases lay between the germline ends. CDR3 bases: TGTGCCAGTAGTAAAGGGACTTACGAGCAGTACTTC. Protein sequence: CASSKGTYEQYF.

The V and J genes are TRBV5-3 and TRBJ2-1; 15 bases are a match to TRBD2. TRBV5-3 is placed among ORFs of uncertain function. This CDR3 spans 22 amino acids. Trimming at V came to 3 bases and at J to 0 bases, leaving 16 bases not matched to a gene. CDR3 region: CARSWGSGQGTSGGSSYNEQFF. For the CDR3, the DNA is TGTGCCAGAAGCTGGGGTAGCGGACAGGGGACTAGCGGGGGGAGCTCCTACAATGAGCAGTTCTTC.

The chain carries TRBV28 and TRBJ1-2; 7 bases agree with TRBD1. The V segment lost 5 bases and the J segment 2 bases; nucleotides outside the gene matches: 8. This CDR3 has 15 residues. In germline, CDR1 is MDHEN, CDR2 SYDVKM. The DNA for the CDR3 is TGTGCCAGCAGTCTACAGGGGAGTAGGAACTATGGCTACACCTTC. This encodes CASSLQGSRNYGYTF.

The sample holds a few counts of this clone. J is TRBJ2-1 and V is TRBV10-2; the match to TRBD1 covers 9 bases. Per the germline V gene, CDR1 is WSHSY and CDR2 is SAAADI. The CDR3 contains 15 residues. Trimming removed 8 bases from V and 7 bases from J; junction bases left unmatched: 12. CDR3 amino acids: CASSRSRQGVNEQFF. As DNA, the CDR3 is TGCGCCAGCTCCCGATCTAGACAGGGGGTAAATGAGCAGTTCTTC.

The CDR3 bases are TGTGCCAGCAGCCGCCCGAGTCCGGGACTCCGTTTTCAGTACTTC. Translated: CASSRPSPGLRFQYF. The rearrangement links TRBV7-2 to TRBJ2-7, with D perhaps matching TRBD2 (6 bases). The CDR3 is made up of 15 amino acids. V was cut by 5 bases and J by 10 bases, with 24 bases left in between. Germline V gene data show CDR1 as SGHTA and CDR2 as FQGNSA.

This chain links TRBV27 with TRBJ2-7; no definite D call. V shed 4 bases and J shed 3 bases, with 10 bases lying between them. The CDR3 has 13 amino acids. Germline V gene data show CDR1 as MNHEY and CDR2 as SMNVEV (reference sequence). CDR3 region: CASSSFGNYEQYF. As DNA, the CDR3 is TGTGCCAGCAGTTCGTTCGGTAACTACGAGCAGTACTTC.

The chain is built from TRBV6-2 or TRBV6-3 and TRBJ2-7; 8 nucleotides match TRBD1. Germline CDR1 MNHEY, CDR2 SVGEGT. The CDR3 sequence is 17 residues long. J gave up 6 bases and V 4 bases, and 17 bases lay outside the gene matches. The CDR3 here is CASSLSAPPRQGSEQYF. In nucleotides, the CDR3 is TGTGCCAGCAGTTTATCTGCCCCTCCCCGACAGGGGTCCGAGCAGTACTTC.

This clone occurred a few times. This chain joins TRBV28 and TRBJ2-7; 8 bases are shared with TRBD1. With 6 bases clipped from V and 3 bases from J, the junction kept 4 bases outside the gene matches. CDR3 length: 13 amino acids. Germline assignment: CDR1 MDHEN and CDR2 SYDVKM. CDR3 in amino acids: CASRGQARYEQYF. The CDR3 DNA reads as TGTGCCAGCAGGGGACAGGCCCGCTACGAGCAGTACTTC.

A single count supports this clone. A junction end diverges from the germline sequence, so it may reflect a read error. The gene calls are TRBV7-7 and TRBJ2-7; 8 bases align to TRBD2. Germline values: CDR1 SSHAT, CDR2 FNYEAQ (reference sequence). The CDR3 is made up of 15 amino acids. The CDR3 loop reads CASSLQPAGAGEQYF. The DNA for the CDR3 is TGTGCTAGCAGCCTGCAACCAGCGGGAGCTGGCGAGCAGTACTTC. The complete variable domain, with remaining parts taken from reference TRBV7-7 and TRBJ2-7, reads GAGVSQSPRYKVTKRGQDVTLRCDPISSHATLYWYQQALGQGPEFLTYFNYEAQPDKSGLPSDRFSAERPEGSISTLTIQRTEQRDSAMYRCASSLQPAGAGEQYFGPGTRLTVT.

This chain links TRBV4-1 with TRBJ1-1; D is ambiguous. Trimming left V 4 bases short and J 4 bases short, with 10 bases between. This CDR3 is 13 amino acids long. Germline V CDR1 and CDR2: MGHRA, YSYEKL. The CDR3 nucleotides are TGCGCCAGCAGCCCGCAGTATCCCACTGAAGCTTTCTTT. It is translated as CASSPQYPTEAFF.

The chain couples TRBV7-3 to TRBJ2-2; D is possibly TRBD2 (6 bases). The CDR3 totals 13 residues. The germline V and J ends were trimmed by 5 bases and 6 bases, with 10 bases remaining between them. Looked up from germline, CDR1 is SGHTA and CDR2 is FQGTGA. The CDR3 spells CASSPSGAGELFF. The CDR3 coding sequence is TGTGCCAGCAGCCCTTCGGGGGCCGGGGAGCTGTTTTTT.